The next 6 T cell receptor beta chains were all read from a single sample in a study of blood T cell repertoires in COVID-19. Clones were sequenced by immunoSEQ multiplex PCR, and TCRdb holds only the in-frame ones, with some missing. The table shows 180,000 or so clones, with more than 80% occurring only once. The sequencing input was peripheral blood. These receptors came from a woman between 55 and 75 years old with acute or convalescent COVID-19.

As regards this clone: Other DNA variants within this sample encode the same CDR3. This rearrangement joins TRBV19 to TRBJ1-6, with TRBD1 identical over 7 bases. Trimming cost V 9 bases and J 4 bases; bases outside gene matches: 3. The CDR3 has 13 residues. From germline, CDR1 is LNHDA and CDR2 SQIVND (reference sequence). The chain's CDR3 is CASRGAYNSPLHF. CDR3 coding DNA: TGTGCCAGCAGGGGGGCTTATAATTCACCCCTCCACTTT. Full variable domain (missing parts from reference TRBV19 and TRBJ1-6): DGGITQSPKYLFRKEGQNVTLSCEQNLNHDAMYWYRQDPGQGLRLIYYSQIVNDFQKGDIAEGYSVSREKKESFPLTVTSAQKNPTAFYLCASRGAYNSPLHFGNGTRLTVT.

In DNA form, the CDR3 reads TGTGCCAGCAGCCAAGGTCCGGGATCAAGCGAGACCCAGTACTTC. As protein: CASSQGPGSSETQYF. The chain has TRBV3-1 (or the pseudogene TRBV3-2) and TRBJ2-5, with D possibly matching TRBD2 (5 bases). There are 15 residues in the CDR3. V was pared by 1 base and J by 5 bases, with 14 bases between. CDR1 and CDR2 (germline): LGHDT, YNNKEL (reference sequence).

The chain links TRBV7-3 to TRBJ2-1; D is ambiguous. V lost 7 bases and J 11 bases, leaving 18 bases between the germline ends. This CDR3 is 13 amino acids long. The germline CDR1 and CDR2 sequences are SGHTA and FQGTGA. The CDR3 spells CASNPRGARKQFF. The CDR3 DNA reads as TGTGCCAGCAACCCCCGCGGCGCGAGGAAGCAGTTCTTC. Full variable domain (missing parts from reference TRBV7-3 and TRBJ2-1): GAGVSQTPSNKVTEKGKYVELRCDPISGHTALYWYRQSLGQGPEFLIYFQGTGAADDSGLPNDRFFAVRPEGSVSTLKIQRTERGDSAVYLCASNPRGARKQFFGPGTRLTVL.

The chain combines TRBV29-1 with TRBJ2-5; 8 nucleotides agree with TRBD1. This CDR3 contains 15 residues. Germline values: CDR1 SQVTM, CDR2 ANQGSEA. J gave up 2 bases and V 4 bases, and 9 bases lay outside the gene matches. The CDR3 nucleotides read TGCAGCGTTGGCGGATACAGGGGGAGACAAGAGACCCAGTACTTC. Protein sequence: CSVGGYRGRQETQYF. Variable domain in full (rest from reference TRBV29-1 and TRBJ2-5): SAVISQKPSRDICQRGTSLTIQCQVDSQVTMMFWYRQQPGQSLTLIATANQGSEATYESGFVIDKFPISRPNLTFSTLTVSNMSPEDSSIYLCSVGGYRGRQETQYFGPGTRLLVL.

The chain employs TRBV27 and TRBJ1-1; 8 bases fit TRBD1. Germline V CDR1 and CDR2: MNHEY, SMNVEV (reference sequence). The CDR3 runs to 15 residues. The junction had 7 bases not matched to a gene; V was cut back by 2 bases and J by 5 bases. The CDR3 nucleotides read TGTGCCAGCAGTTTAGGTCCCGGGACAGGTACTGAAGCTTTCTTT. Translated, it gives CASSLGPGTGTEAFF.

The V and J genes are TRBV24-1 and TRBJ2-2; TRBD1 agrees at 7 bases. CDR3 length: 15 residues. V lost 4 bases, J lost 5 bases, and 6 bases stayed unmatched. Germline assignment: CDR1 KGHDR and CDR2 SFDVKD. CDR3 sequence (DNA): TGTGCCACCAGTGACGCGACAGGGATAACCGGGGAGCTGTTTTTT. Protein product: CATSDATGITGELFF.